The 27 T cell receptor beta chains below all came from one sample that was sequenced in a study of CD8 T cells in Susac syndrome. After extraction with the RNeasy kit, roughly 0.45 to 1 ug of the RNA was reverse transcribed using random hexamers. TCRdb itself ran the immunoSEQ multiplex PCR reads through MiXCR, one entry per CDR3 protein. The sample shows 200,000 to 250,000 distinct CDR3 sequences, roughly nine tenths of them seen only once. Sequencing was done on a sample of CD8+ T cells from PBMCs. These receptors were obtained from a human donor with multiple sclerosis.

The chain joins TRBV19 to TRBJ2-3; TRBD1 matches at 8 bases. The germline gives CDR1 LNHDA, CDR2 SQIVND (reference sequence). The CDR3 is 20 residues long. V was pared by 7 bases and J by 0 bases, with 21 bases of the junction left unmatched. CDR3 coding DNA: TGTGCCAGTACCAGTATCGGCCCCCTGACAGGGGAAGCTAGCACAGATACGCAGTATTTT. Translated, it gives CASTSIGPLTGEASTDTQYF.

V gene TRBV5-4 combines with J gene TRBJ2-3; the D is unclear. The CDR3 is 14 amino acids. Trimming took 1 base from V and 1 from J, leaving 7 bases between them. Germline V gives CDR1 SGHNT, CDR2 YYREEE (reference sequence). DNA for the CDR3: TGTGCCAGCAGCTTGCACAGCCGCACAGATACGCAGTATTTT. Encoded protein: CASSLHSRTDTQYF.

V gene TRBV19 combines with J gene TRBJ2-7; 8 bases agree with TRBD2. Germline trimming cut 7 bases from V and 1 base from J; bases unmatched to any gene: 6. In germline, CDR1 is LNHDA, CDR2 SQIVND (reference sequence). This CDR3 contains 14 residues. The DNA for the CDR3 is TGTGCCAGTACTGACGGCGGGGGGTCCTACGAGCAGTACTTC. It encodes CASTDGGGSYEQYF.

The chain combines TRBV28 with TRBJ2-7, with 8 nucleotides matching TRBD1. V shed 6 bases, J shed 6 bases, and the junction held 13 bases outside the gene matches. There are 15 residues in the CDR3. From germline, CDR1 is MDHEN and CDR2 SYDVKM. CDR3 residues: CASREVRTGLSEQYF. The CDR3 DNA sequence: TGTGCCAGCAGAGAGGTGCGGACAGGGCTTTCCGAGCAGTACTTC.

A single count supports this clonotype. The genes are TRBV20-1 and TRBJ1-5, with D uncertain. CDR1 DFQATT and CDR2 SNEGSKA come from the germline V gene (reference sequence). CDR3 length: 12 residues. The CDR3 region is CSVSPSNQPQHF. The CDR3 coding sequence is TGCAGCGTATCGCCCAGCAATCAGCCCCAGCATTTT.

V gene TRBV5-4 combines with J gene TRBJ2-1; the match to TRBD2 covers 11 bases. Germline values: CDR1 SGHNT, CDR2 YYREEE (reference sequence). CDR3 length: 16 amino acids. The ends lost 0 bases at V and 9 bases at J; junction bases unmatched: 8. The CDR3 DNA is TGTGCCAGCAGCTTGGCCAAAATAGCGGGAGGGGTTGAGCAGTTCTTC. Amino acid sequence: CASSLAKIAGGVEQFF. Using reference TRBV5-4 and TRBJ2-1 for the parts outside the CDR3, the full variable domain is ETGVTQSPTHLIKTRGQQVTLRCSSQSGHNTVSWYQQALGQGPQFIFQYYREEENGRGNFPPRFSGLQFPNYSSELNVNALELDDSALYLCASSLAKIAGGVEQFFGPGTRLTVL.

The J gene is TRBJ2-1, the V gene TRBV11-3; TRBD2 aligns across 13 bases. The CDR3 is made up of 14 amino acids. Germline loops: CDR1 SGHNT, CDR2 YENEEA. V lost 4 bases to trimming and J lost 7 bases; unmatched junction nucleotides: 1. CDR3 protein: CASSSTSGGNEQFF. CDR3 nucleotide sequence: TGTGCCAGCAGCTCGACTAGCGGGGGGAATGAGCAGTTCTTC.

The V call is TRBV3-1, the J call TRBJ2-1; D not resolved. The CDR3 sequence is 15 residues long. Trimming took off 3 bases at V and 5 bases at J, with 14 bases between the two ends. Germline-derived CDR1 and CDR2 are LGHDT and YNNKEL (reference sequence). In DNA, the CDR3 is TGTGCCAGCAGCCAGGACCCGCTAGGAGACAATGAGCAGTTCTTC. Amino acid sequence: CASSQDPLGDNEQFF.

The V and J genes are TRBV15 and TRBJ2-5, with D perhaps assigned TRBD1 or TRBD2 (5 bases each). The V end was cut by 9 bases, the J end by 1 base, with 12 bases between. CDR3 length: 13 amino acids. Per the germline V gene, CDR1 is LNHNV and CDR2 is YYDKDF (reference sequence). The DNA of the CDR3 is TGTGCCACGGGACGGGGAAGCCAAGAGACCCAGTACTTC. It encodes CATGRGSQETQYF.

This clonotype has just one count. The gene calls are TRBV27 and TRBJ2-3; the D gene is possibly TRBD2 (6 bases). Trimming cost V 5 bases and J 6 bases, with 24 bases left between them. This CDR3 has 17 amino acids. Germline V gene sequence: CDR1 MNHEY, CDR2 SMNVEV (reference sequence). The CDR3 spells CASSPPWYSLGGDTQYF. The CDR3 coding sequence is TGTGCCAGCAGTCCCCCTTGGTACAGCCTAGGAGGGGATACGCAGTATTTT.

The chain couples TRBV30 to TRBJ1-1; D not certain. The CDR3 contains 11 residues. Trimming shortened V by 0 bases and J by 8 bases, and 7 bases separated the two germline ends. CDR1 GTSNPN and CDR2 SVGIG come from the germline V gene (reference sequence). CDR3 DNA: TGTGCCTGGAGTGTACAGATGGAAGCTTTCTTT. Protein: CAWSVQMEAFF.

The chain recombines TRBV20-1 with TRBJ2-1; the match to TRBD2 covers 7 bases. Germline assignment: CDR1 DFQATT and CDR2 SNEGSKA (reference sequence). The V gene end was trimmed by 4 bases and the J gene end by 9 bases; junction bases not matched to a gene: 3. The CDR3 totals 11 residues. The CDR3 DNA reads as TGCAGTGCTACCGCGGGGGTTGAGCAGTTCTTC. Amino acids: CSATAGVEQFF.

This rearrangement joins TRBV7-9 to TRBJ1-3; no clear D. The germline CDR1 and CDR2 sequences are SEHNR and FQNEAQ (reference sequence). Trimming left V 8 bases short and J 0 bases short, with 17 bases between. There are 16 residues in the CDR3. The CDR3 nucleotides read TGTGCCAGCCTCGACCTAGGGTCCTACTCTGGAAACACCATATATTTT. Encoded protein: CASLDLGSYSGNTIYF.

The J gene is TRBJ2-6, the V gene TRBV9; no definite D call. The CDR3 has 15 amino acids. The V gene's germline CDR1 is SGDLS and CDR2 YYNGEE. The V gene lost 0 bases and the J gene lost 1 base, with 5 bases spanning the gap. As DNA, the CDR3 is TGTGCCAGCAGCGTAGGTACTTCTGGGGCCAACGTCCTGACTTTC. Translation gives CASSVGTSGANVLTF. Filled out from reference TRBV9 and TRBJ2-6, the complete variable domain reads DSGVTQTPKHLITATGQRVTLRCSPRSGDLSVYWYQQSLDQGLQFLIQYYNGEERAKGNILERFSAQQFPDLHSELNLSSLELGDSALYFCASSVGTSGANVLTFGAGSRLTVL.

The chain recombines TRBV7-9 with TRBJ2-3; maybe TRBD1 (6 bases). The V gene's germline CDR1 is SEHNR and CDR2 FQNEAQ (reference sequence). The CDR3 is 15 residues long. V was trimmed by 2 bases and J by 0 bases, leaving 9 bases between them. Here the CDR3 reads CASSLSQGSTDTQYF. Here the CDR3 DNA reads TGTGCCAGCAGCTTATCCCAGGGGAGCACAGATACGCAGTATTTT. The whole variable domain, remainder taken from reference TRBV7-9 and TRBJ2-3, is DTGVSQNPRHKITKRGQNVTFRCDPISEHNRLYWYRQTLGQGPEFLTYFQNEAQLEKSRLLSDRFSAERPKGSFSTLEIQRTEQGDSAMYLCASSLSQGSTDTQYFGPGTRLTVL.

This chain connects TRBV6-1 to TRBJ2-3; 8 positions match TRBD2. Trimming removed 8 bases from V and 3 bases from J; junction bases left unmatched: 1. The CDR3 has 12 residues. Per germline, CDR1 MNHNS and CDR2 SASEGT. The chain's CDR3 is CASLAGTDTQYF. The CDR3 DNA follows: TGTGCCAGCCTAGCGGGTACAGATACGCAGTATTTT.

This chain joins TRBV27 and TRBJ2-7, with 10 bases matching TRBD2. V trimming: 3 bases; J trimming: 2 bases; junction bases outside the gene matches: 7. Germline V gene data show CDR1 as MNHEY and CDR2 as SMNVEV (reference sequence). The CDR3 covers 16 residues. CDR3 bases: TGTGCCAGCAGTTTTGCTAGCGGGAGCAGGACCTACGAGCAGTACTTC. This sequence encodes CASSFASGSRTYEQYF.

This clonotype was observed a single time. The DNA of the CDR3 is TGTGCCAGCAGCTTGGACGGACCCGCCTACGAGCAGTACTTC. Its translation: CASSLDGPAYEQYF. This rearrangement joins TRBV5-6 to TRBJ2-7; no clear D gene. V lost 0 bases to trimming and J lost 2 bases, with 9 bases between them. CDR3 length equals 14 residues. Per the germline V gene, CDR1 is SGHDT and CDR2 is YYEEEE.

This chain links TRBV7-9 with TRBJ2-1, with no clear D. Germline CDR1 reads SEHNR; CDR2 reads FQNEAQ (reference sequence). V lost 4 bases to trimming and J lost 9 bases, with 10 bases between them. The CDR3 is made up of 12 amino acids. As DNA, the CDR3 is TGTGCCAGCAGCTGGGCCGCGGCTGAGCAGTTCTTC. Translated, it gives CASSWAAAEQFF.

This rearrangement joins TRBV5-6 to TRBJ1-1; tentative D call: TRBD1 (5 bases). The CDR3 is made up of 14 amino acids. Germline-derived CDR1 and CDR2 are SGHDT and YYEEEE. Trimming removed 2 bases at V and 1 base at J, with 9 bases between. CDR3 bases: TGTGCCAGCAGCTTTCTGGGGCCGAACACTGAAGCTTTCTTT. Protein product: CASSFLGPNTEAFF.

The chain combines TRBV5-6 with TRBJ1-2; 7 positions match TRBD1. This CDR3 contains 14 residues. The V segment lost 5 bases and the J segment 5 bases; nucleotides outside the gene matches: 9. Germline V gene data show CDR1 as SGHDT and CDR2 as YYEEEE. The CDR3 DNA follows: TGTGCCAGCAGGGGGGGGACAGCAACTTATGGCTACACCTTC. Protein product: CASRGGTATYGYTF.

The rearrangement joins TRBV15 to TRBJ2-1, with TRBD1 matching over 7 bases. V dropped 4 bases and J dropped 4; count of bases not matched to a gene: 4. This CDR3 has 14 residues. From germline, CDR1 is LNHNV and CDR2 YYDKDF (reference sequence). The CDR3 spells CATSKGTDYNEQFF. The CDR3 coding sequence is TGTGCCACCAGCAAAGGGACAGATTACAATGAGCAGTTCTTC. Using reference TRBV15 and TRBJ2-1 for the parts outside the CDR3, the full variable domain is DAMVIQNPRYQVTQFGKPVTLSCSQTLNHNVMYWYQQKSSQAPKLLFHYYDKDFNNEADTPDNFQSRRPNTSFCFLDIRSPGLGDTAMYLCATSKGTDYNEQFFGPGTRLTVL.

There are a few counts of this clonotype. The CDR3 is CASSLTGDTEAFF. The CDR3 DNA is TGTGCCAGCAGTTTAACAGGGGACACTGAAGCTTTCTTT. The chain combines TRBV12-3 or TRBV12-4 with TRBJ1-1, with TRBD1 matching 7 bases. Trimming cost V 2 bases and J 3 bases; bases outside gene matches: 0. The CDR3 totals 13 residues.

Only one count was recorded for this clonotype. The chain couples TRBV9 to TRBJ1-3; D is undetermined. The CDR3 extends over 14 amino acids. V was trimmed by 0 bases and J by 1 base, leaving 5 bases between them. Germline V lookup: CDR1 SGDLS, CDR2 YYNGEE. Written as DNA, the CDR3 is TGTGCCAGCAGCGTAGATGGATCTGGAAACACCATATATTTT. Protein: CASSVDGSGNTIYF. Full variable domain (rest looked up from reference TRBV9 and TRBJ1-3): DSGVTQTPKHLITATGQRVTLRCSPRSGDLSVYWYQQSLDQGLQFLIQYYNGEERAKGNILERFSAQQFPDLHSELNLSSLELGDSALYFCASSVDGSGNTIYFGEGSWLTVV.

This chain connects TRBV13 to TRBJ2-7, with D unclear. This CDR3 region has 17 residues. Trimming left V 7 bases short and J 0 bases short, with 22 bases between. CDR1 PRHDT and CDR2 FYEKMQ come from the germline V gene (reference sequence). The chain's CDR3 is CASTTRSLGPGSYEQYF. For the CDR3, the DNA is TGTGCCAGCACCACTCGATCTTTGGGCCCTGGCTCCTACGAGCAGTACTTC.

The chain employs TRBV20-1 and TRBJ1-2; D perhaps matches TRBD1 (5 bases). The V and J ends lost 6 bases and 3 bases respectively, with 17 bases between them. CDR1 and CDR2 from the germline V gene are DFQATT and SNEGSKA (reference sequence). The CDR3 runs 14 residues. CDR3 residues: CSAPLRGGHYGYTF. CDR3 nucleotides: TGCAGTGCCCCGCTACGCGGGGGTCACTATGGCTACACCTTC.

The chain links TRBV7-9 to TRBJ2-7, with 10 bases lining up with TRBD2. V trimming: 2 bases; J trimming: 5 bases; junction bases outside the gene matches: 6. This CDR3 is 15 amino acids long. Per germline, CDR1 SEHNR and CDR2 FQNEAQ (reference sequence). In nucleotides, the CDR3 is TGTGCCAGCAGCTTAATCCTAGCGGGAGCCCACGAGCAGTACTTC. As protein: CASSLILAGAHEQYF.